Only a few counts were recorded for the clone carrying this TCR beta chain. The target antigen is unknown. This entry belongs to a study of response to subunit inactivated influenza vaccine. Broader study findings: It was the authors' suggestion that each seasonal influenza vaccination recruits few new T cells.

TCRdb itself ran the RT-PCR reads through MiXCR, one entry per CDR3 protein. This sample has some 520,000 distinct CDR3 sequences, with about 15% found just once. The CDR3 extends over 16 amino acids. V was shortened by 3 bases and J by 7 bases, with 21 bases between the two germline ends. CDR1 ENHRY and CDR2 SYGVKD come from the germline V gene. The sequencing used CD4+ T cells sorted from PBMCs, collected around 25 months after vaccination. The rearrangement links TRBV10-3 to TRBJ2-5; perhaps D is TRBD1 or TRBD2 (5 bases each). This receptor was identified in a man aged 50-75 years who received an inactivated influenza vaccine. The CDR3 nucleotides are TGTGCCATCAGTGACCCAGGAGAAGGGACCCTAGGGACCCAGTACTTC. This gives the protein CAISDPGEGTLGTQYF.